The clone carrying this TCR beta chain showed up many times. Its antigen remains unknown. The sample originates from a study of CD8 T cells in ankylosing spondylitis. One entry per CDR3 protein results from TCRdb running MiXCR on the 5' RACE reads. This table holds more than 250,000 distinct CDR3 sequences, roughly 8% found once. Overall study findings and caveats: As reported, disease-linked clones showed significant enrichment in matched ankylosing spondylitis synovial fluid. Among TCR beta sequences, a motif of eight highly homologous variants appeared characteristic of ankylosing spondylitis blood.

The sample taken for sequencing was blood, either unsorted or a sorted T cell fraction (not recorded which). This TCR derives from a male donor with ankylosing spondylitis.

The CDR3: CASSQDRASSAQYF. For the CDR3, the DNA is TGCGCCAGCAGCCAAGATCGGGCTAGTAGCGCGCAGTACTTC. This chain connects TRBV4-3 to TRBJ2-7; tentatively, D is TRBD2 (5 bases). CDR1 is LGHNA, CDR2 YSLEER, per germline. The CDR3 sequence is 14 residues long. With 0 bases removed from V and 9 bases from J, the gap between germline ends came to 15 bases.